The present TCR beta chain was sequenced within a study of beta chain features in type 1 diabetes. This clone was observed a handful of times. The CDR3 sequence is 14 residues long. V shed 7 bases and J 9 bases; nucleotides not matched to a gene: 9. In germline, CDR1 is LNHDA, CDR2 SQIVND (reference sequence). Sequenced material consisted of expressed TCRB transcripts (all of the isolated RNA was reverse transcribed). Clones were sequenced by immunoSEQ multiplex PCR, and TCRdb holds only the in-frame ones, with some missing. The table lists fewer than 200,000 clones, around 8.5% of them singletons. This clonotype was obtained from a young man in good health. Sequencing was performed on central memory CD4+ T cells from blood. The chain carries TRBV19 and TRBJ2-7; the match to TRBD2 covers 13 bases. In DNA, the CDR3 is TGTGCCAGTATGACTGGACTAGCGGGAGCTGTGCAGTACTTC. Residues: CASMTGLAGAVQYF.